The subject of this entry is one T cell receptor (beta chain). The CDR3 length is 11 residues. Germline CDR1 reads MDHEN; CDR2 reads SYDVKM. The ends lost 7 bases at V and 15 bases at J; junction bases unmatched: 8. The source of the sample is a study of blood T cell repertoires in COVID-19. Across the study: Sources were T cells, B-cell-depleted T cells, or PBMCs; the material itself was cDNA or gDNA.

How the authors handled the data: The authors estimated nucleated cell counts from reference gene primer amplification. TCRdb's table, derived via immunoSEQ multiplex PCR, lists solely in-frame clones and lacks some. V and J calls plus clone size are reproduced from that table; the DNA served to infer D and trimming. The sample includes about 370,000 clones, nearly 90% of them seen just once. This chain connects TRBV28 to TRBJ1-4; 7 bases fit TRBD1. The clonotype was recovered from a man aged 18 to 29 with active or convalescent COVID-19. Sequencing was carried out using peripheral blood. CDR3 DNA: TGTGCCAGCACATTTCTCGGGACAGTGTTTTTT. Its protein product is CASTFLGTVFF.